What follows describes a single T cell receptor (beta chain). Its antigen is unidentified. Profiled with immunoSEQ multiplex PCR; TCRdb holds only in-frame clones, not every one. The sample consists of roughly 1.4 million clones, approximately 98.5% of them appearing once. Trimming pared 4 bases from V and 4 bases from J, leaving 16 bases between. CDR1 MNHEY and CDR2 SMNVEV come from the germline V gene (reference sequence). This CDR3 has 15 amino acids. This record comes from a study of shared clonotypes between healthy human individuals. Whole-study context: The study used three CD4 naive, three CD4 memory, two CD8 naive and one CD8 memory plate per donor.

Study-wide points: Sequencing depth was expected to affect clonotype sharing among donors. Among non-shared clonotypes, generation probabilities were lower than among those shared by all four donors. Compared with memory subsets, naive subsets generally had larger estimated richness.

The J gene is TRBJ2-5, the V gene TRBV27; D is perhaps TRBD2 (5 bases). The TCR originated in a young man in good health. Material for sequencing was naive CD4+ T cells sorted from blood. Regarding subset: CD45RA+ positively selected. The CDR3 DNA reads as TGTGCCAGCAGTTACCTCCCCCCCGGGATAGAGACCCAGTACTTC. Its protein product is CASSYLPPGIETQYF.